These 25 T cell receptor beta chains came from one sample sequenced in a study of regulatory T cells in long-lasting Graves disease. The time point denotes: persistent/refractory GD, antithyroid drugs over 5 years with positive TRAb. PBMC-derived RNA was used for the TCR library. Assembly of TCR beta libraries relied on iRepertoire HTBI primers together with Arm-PCR of CDR3 regions. TCRdb called the multiplex PCR reads again in MiXCR, with one record for every CDR3 protein. The sample consists of approximately 400,000 distinct CDR3 sequences, around 21% of them appearing once. Here the sequenced sample was peripheral blood mononuclear cells (PBMCs), taken when the disease was refractory, from a patient treated with antithyroid drugs. The receptors were gathered from a female donor with Graves disease.

This clonotype was seen only a few times. V and J are TRBV6-1 and TRBJ1-5; 7 bases line up with TRBD1. Germline V gene data show CDR1 as MNHNS and CDR2 as SASEGT. The CDR3 loop spans 13 amino acids. With 6 bases clipped from V and 6 bases from J, the junction kept 5 bases outside the gene matches. The CDR3 reads CASSTGEVQPQHF. The DNA for the CDR3 is TGTGCCAGCAGCACAGGGGAGGTTCAGCCCCAGCATTTT.

The chain couples TRBV20-1 to TRBJ2-7; 7 bases fit TRBD2. After removal of 3 bases from V and 4 bases from J, the junction contained 6 bases not matched to a gene. The V gene's germline CDR1 is DFQATT and CDR2 SNEGSKA (reference sequence). CDR3 length equals 13 residues. CDR3 amino acids: CSASPAGIYEQYF. Here the CDR3 DNA reads TGCAGTGCTAGCCCAGCGGGGATATACGAGCAGTACTTC.

This clonotype was recorded at least ten times. This rearrangement joins TRBV11-1 to TRBJ2-7; 8 nucleotides match TRBD1. Trimming at V came to 8 bases and at J to 2 bases, leaving 8 bases not matched to a gene. This CDR3 has 14 residues. CDR1 is SGHAT, CDR2 FQDESV, per germline (reference sequence). DNA of the CDR3: TGTGCCAGCGGACCGGGACAGGACACCTACGAGCAGTACTTC. Translated: CASGPGQDTYEQYF.

This clonotype was observed at least ten times. This chain uses TRBV6-1 with TRBJ2-5; D gene ambiguous. Trimming took off 4 bases at V and 1 base at J, with 13 bases between the two ends. Germline CDR1 MNHNS, CDR2 SASEGT. The CDR3 is 15 amino acids. The CDR3 here is CASSAPKLGQETQYF. The CDR3 DNA sequence: TGTGCCAGCAGTGCTCCGAAATTGGGCCAAGAGACCCAGTACTTC.

This clonotype came up a few times. This sequence joins TRBV30 and TRBJ2-2, with D perhaps assigned TRBD1 or TRBD2 (6 bases each). The V end lost 0 bases, the J end lost 4 bases, and 12 bases lay between the germline ends. In germline, CDR1 is GTSNPN, CDR2 SVGIG (reference sequence). The CDR3 covers 15 residues. The CDR3 DNA reads TGTGCCTGGAGTGTACGGGGGCTAATCACCGGGGAGCTGTTTTTT. This sequence encodes CAWSVRGLITGELFF.

This clonotype was recorded many times. The chain employs TRBV30 and TRBJ1-1; D not certain. The CDR3 length is 12 residues. V lost 5 bases to trimming and J lost 5 bases, with 12 bases between them. Germline V gives CDR1 GTSNPN, CDR2 SVGIG (reference sequence). The CDR3 reads CAWDLGWTEAFF. CDR3 in DNA: TGTGCCTGGGACCTGGGGTGGACTGAAGCTTTCTTT.

This clonotype was counted at least ten times. The J gene is TRBJ1-3, the V gene TRBV2; no firm D call. Trimming shortened V by 4 bases and J by 4 bases, and 17 bases separated the two germline ends. Germline CDR1 is SNHLY and CDR2 is FYNNEI. This CDR3 comprises 16 residues. The CDR3 region has the DNA TGTGCCAGCAGTGGTAGTGCCGACCGATACGGAAACACCATATATTTT. This encodes CASSGSADRYGNTIYF.

The chain employs TRBV7-9 and TRBJ1-2, with a tentative D call TRBD1 (5 bases). Germline V CDR1 and CDR2: SEHNR, FQNEAQ (reference sequence). V lost 1 base to trimming and J lost 4 bases, with 10 bases between them. There are 14 residues in the CDR3. The CDR3, as DNA: TGTGCCAGCAGCTTAGGGGACGGCCCCTATGGCTACACCTTC. It codes for CASSLGDGPYGYTF.

This clonotype was picked up many times. V and J are TRBV28 and TRBJ1-2; 8 bases match TRBD1. Germline V gene data show CDR1 as MDHEN and CDR2 as SYDVKM. The CDR3 is 15 residues long. Germline trimming cut 2 bases from V and 4 bases from J; bases unmatched to any gene: 6. The DNA for the CDR3 is TGTGCCAGCAGTTTAATTCCCGACAGGGGCTATGGCTACACCTTC. This gives the protein CASSLIPDRGYGYTF.

This clonotype was counted ten times or more. The chain links TRBV6-1 to TRBJ2-4, with unresolved D. This CDR3 is 11 amino acids long. Germline V gene sequence: CDR1 MNHNS, CDR2 SASEGT. Trimming shortened V by 6 bases and J by 14 bases, and 14 bases separated the two germline ends. The CDR3 spells CASRYLTSEYF. In nucleotides, the CDR3 is TGTGCCAGCAGGTATTTGACCTCAGAGTACTTC.

Notes on this clonotype: It may be a read error: a sequence one base away is much more abundant. The CDR3 sequence: CASSLSVGPRETQCF. The CDR3 DNA reads TGTGCCAGCAGCTTATCGGTGGGACCACGGGAGACCCAGTGCTTC. The rearrangement links TRBV7-8 to TRBJ2-5; D may be TRBD2 (6 bases). The CDR3 is 15 amino acids. The V gene's germline CDR1 is SGHVS and CDR2 FQNEAQ.

This clonotype was observed a handful of times. This rearrangement joins TRBV14 to TRBJ1-4; 8 bases agree with TRBD1. Germline V gene lookup returns CDR1 SGHDN and CDR2 FVKESK. V dropped 3 bases and J dropped 3; count of bases not matched to a gene: 12. The CDR3 spans 18 residues. CDR3 coding DNA: TGTGCCAGCAGCCACCGGACAGGGCGGGGTGCAGCTAATGAAAAACTGTTTTTT. It encodes CASSHRTGRGAANEKLFF. Variable domain in full (rest from reference TRBV14 and TRBJ1-4): EAGVTQFPSHSVIEKGQTVTLRCDPISGHDNLYWYRRVMGKEIKFLLHFVKESKQDESGMPNNRFLAERTGGTYSTLKVQPAELEDSGVYFCASSHRTGRGAANEKLFFGSGTQLSVL.

This chain links TRBV20-1 with TRBJ2-2; D is uncertain. The germline V gene encodes CDR1 DFQATT and CDR2 SNEGSKA (reference sequence). The V and J ends lost 0 bases and 4 bases respectively, with 9 bases between them. The CDR3 contains 14 residues. In DNA form, the CDR3 reads TGCAGTGCTAGAGATCCGACTCGCACCGGGGAGCTGTTTTTT. It yields the protein CSARDPTRTGELFF.

V gene TRBV6-5 combines with J gene TRBJ1-3; 9 positions agree with TRBD1. V shed 2 bases, J shed 4 bases, and the junction held 3 bases outside the gene matches. Germline lookup yields CDR1 MNHEY and CDR2 SVGAGI. There are 15 residues in the CDR3. The CDR3, as DNA: TGTGCCAGCAGTTACGGGACAGGGAACGGAAACACCATATATTTT. Its translation: CASSYGTGNGNTIYF.

CDR3 nucleotide sequence: TGTGCCAGCAGTTACCCAGGGTACGACGAGCAGTACTTC. Translating it yields CASSYPGYDEQYF. J is TRBJ2-7 and V is TRBV28; TRBD1 is a possible D gene (5 bases). Trimming cost V 4 bases and J 5 bases, with 12 bases left between them. The germline CDR1 and CDR2 sequences are MDHEN and SYDVKM. The CDR3 extends over 13 amino acids.

This clonotype showed up many times. This sequence joins TRBV12-3 or TRBV12-4 and TRBJ1-5; D is possibly TRBD1 (6 bases). V dropped 8 bases and J dropped 0 bases, with 23 bases sitting between them. This CDR3 spans 18 amino acids. The CDR3 sequence: CASRSRGGALHSNQPQHF. DNA of the CDR3: TGTGCCAGCCGGAGCCGAGGGGGGGCCTTACATAGCAATCAGCCCCAGCATTTT.

The chain uses TRBV18 and TRBJ1-4; D is perhaps TRBD1 (5 bases). Germline lookup yields CDR1 KGHSH and CDR2 LQKENI. The CDR3 spans 17 residues. V lost 0 bases and J 7 bases, leaving 18 bases between the germline ends. CDR3 nucleotides: TGTGCCAGCTCACCACCTGGGAGAAGTTCGGGGGGTGAAAAACTGTTTTTT. Translated: CASSPPGRSSGGEKLFF.

V and J are TRBV20-1 and TRBJ2-1; perhaps TRBD1 as D (5 bases). CDR1 is DFQATT, CDR2 SNEGSKA, per germline (reference sequence). This CDR3 spans 13 amino acids. Trimming removed 5 bases at V and 5 bases at J, with 13 bases between. The DNA for the CDR3 is TGCAGTGCTTACCTGGCAGGGAACAATGAGCAGTTCTTC. It codes for CSAYLAGNNEQFF.

The table lists this clonotype with many counts. The chain couples TRBV12-3 or TRBV12-4 to TRBJ2-2; D gene unclear. The CDR3 is 12 amino acids. The germline V and J ends were trimmed by 8 bases and 3 bases, with 7 bases remaining between them. The CDR3 DNA reads TGTGCCAGCCGCAGTGACACCGGGGAGCTGTTTTTT. It translates to CASRSDTGELFF.

The sample holds one count of this clonotype. V is TRBV15 and J is TRBJ1-1; no reliable D call. Trimming took 0 bases from V and 6 from J, leaving 8 bases between them. Germline V gene lookup returns CDR1 LNHNV and CDR2 YYDKDF (reference sequence). CDR3 size: 13 residues. CDR3 residues: CATSRDRVSEAFF. CDR3 nucleotides: TGTGCCACCAGCAGAGATCGGGTCTCTGAAGCTTTCTTT.

This clonotype came up a few times. CDR3 sequence (DNA): TGCAGTGCTAGGGCAGGGAGCTCTGGAAACACCATATATTTT. It translates to CSARAGSSGNTIYF. The rearrangement links TRBV20-1 to TRBJ1-3; maybe TRBD1 (5 bases). There are 14 residues in the CDR3. The V gene's germline CDR1 is DFQATT and CDR2 SNEGSKA (reference sequence). Trimming removed 3 bases at V and 0 bases at J, with 9 bases between.

At least ten counts were recorded for this clonotype. The J gene is TRBJ2-5, the V gene TRBV11-2; TRBD2 matches at 7 bases. V gave up 6 bases and J gave up 5 bases; unmatched junction bases: 15. From germline, CDR1 is SGHAT and CDR2 FQNNGV. This CDR3 spans 16 amino acids. The CDR3 DNA reads as TGTGCCAGCAGTCATGATGGGGCGGGGCGGGGGGAGACCCAGTACTTC. This codes for CASSHDGAGRGETQYF.

This clonotype came up many times. This chain links TRBV7-9 with TRBJ1-4; D gene unclear. The CDR3 extends over 14 amino acids. V lost 3 bases, J lost 10 bases, and 15 bases lay in between. CDR1 SEHNR and CDR2 FQNEAQ come from the germline V gene (reference sequence). CDR3 in amino acids: CASSLVAGSGKLFF. CDR3 nucleotide sequence: TGTGCCAGCAGCTTGGTGGCAGGATCAGGAAAACTGTTTTTT.

Ten or more counts support this clonotype. The chain is built from TRBV15 and TRBJ2-7; TRBD1 agrees at 7 bases. The V gene end was trimmed by 5 bases and the J gene end by 2 bases; junction bases not matched to a gene: 9. Germline CDR1 and CDR2: LNHNV and YYDKDF (reference sequence). The CDR3 extends over 15 amino acids. In DNA form, the CDR3 reads TGTGCCACCAGCCCCCGACAGGGTTCCGCCTACGAGCAGTACTTC. Its translation: CATSPRQGSAYEQYF.

This chain joins TRBV4-1 and TRBJ2-5; unclear D gene. V dropped 0 bases and J dropped 5 bases, with 16 bases sitting between them. Germline values: CDR1 MGHRA, CDR2 YSYEKL. This CDR3 comprises 16 residues. The CDR3 loop is CASSQDPSLSGETQYF. The CDR3 nucleotides are TGCGCCAGCAGCCAAGACCCTTCGCTTTCCGGGGAGACCCAGTACTTC.